This TCR beta chain derives from a study of T cell responses to AZD1222 COVID-19 vaccine. Study-wide findings and caveats: Females made up more of the donors, who were largely white British, and clonal diversity may have come out too low. Across the whole spike, CD4 TCRs peaked at regions 160-218 and 743-854. Baseline antibody screening turned up just six or seven seropositive AZD1222 recipients.

Germline CDR1 reads MNHEY; CDR2 reads SVGAGI. Trimming cost V 8 bases and J 6 bases, with 11 bases left between them. CDR3 length: 13 amino acids. Produced via immunoSEQ multiplex PCR; TCRdb's table is partial and in-frame only. This sample yields roughly 120,000 clones, of which around 85% are seen a single time; roughly 9.1% belongs to the top ten. This clone was seen just once. Its antigen is not known. This clonotype was obtained from an adult in good health. V and J are TRBV6-5 and TRBJ1-6, with D maybe TRBD1 (5 bases). The source material was peripheral blood, sampled on day 0 of AZD1222 vaccination. The CDR3 DNA is TGTGCCAGCTGCTTGGGGGGTAATTCACCCCTCCACTTT. It specifies CASCLGGNSPLHF.